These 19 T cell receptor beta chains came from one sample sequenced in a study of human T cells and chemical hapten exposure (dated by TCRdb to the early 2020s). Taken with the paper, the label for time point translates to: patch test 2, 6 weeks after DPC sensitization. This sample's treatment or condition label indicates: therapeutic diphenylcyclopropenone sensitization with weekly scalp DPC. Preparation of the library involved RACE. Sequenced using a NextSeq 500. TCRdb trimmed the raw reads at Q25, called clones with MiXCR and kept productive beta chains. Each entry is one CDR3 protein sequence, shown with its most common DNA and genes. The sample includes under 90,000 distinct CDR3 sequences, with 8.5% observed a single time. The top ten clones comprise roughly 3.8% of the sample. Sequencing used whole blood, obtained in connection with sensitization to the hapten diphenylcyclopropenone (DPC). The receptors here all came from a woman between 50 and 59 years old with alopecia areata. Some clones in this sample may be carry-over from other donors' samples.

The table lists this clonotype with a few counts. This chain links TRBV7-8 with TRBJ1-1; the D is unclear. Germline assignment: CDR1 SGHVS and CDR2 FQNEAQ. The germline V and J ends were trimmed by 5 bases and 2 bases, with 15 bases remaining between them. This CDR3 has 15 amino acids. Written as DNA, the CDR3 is TGTGCCAGCAGCGCGAGTGGGAGAAGAAACACTGAAGCTTTCTTT. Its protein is CASSASGRRNTEAFF.

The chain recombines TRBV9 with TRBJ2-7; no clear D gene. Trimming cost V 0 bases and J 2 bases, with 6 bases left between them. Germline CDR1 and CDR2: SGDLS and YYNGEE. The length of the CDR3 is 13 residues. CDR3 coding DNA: TGTGCCAGCAGCGTAGAAGAGGCCTACGAGCAGTACTTC. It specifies CASSVEEAYEQYF. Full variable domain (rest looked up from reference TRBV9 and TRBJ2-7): DSGVTQTPKHLITATGQRVTLRCSPRSGDLSVYWYQQSLDQGLQFLIQYYNGEERAKGNILERFSAQQFPDLHSELNLSSLELGDSALYFCASSVEEAYEQYFGPGTRLTVT.

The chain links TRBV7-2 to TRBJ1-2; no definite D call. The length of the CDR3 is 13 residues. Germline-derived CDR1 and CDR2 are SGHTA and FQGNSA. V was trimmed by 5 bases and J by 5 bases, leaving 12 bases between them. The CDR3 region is CASSPGREYGYTF. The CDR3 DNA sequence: TGTGCCAGCAGCCCCGGCCGGGAGTATGGCTACACCTTC.

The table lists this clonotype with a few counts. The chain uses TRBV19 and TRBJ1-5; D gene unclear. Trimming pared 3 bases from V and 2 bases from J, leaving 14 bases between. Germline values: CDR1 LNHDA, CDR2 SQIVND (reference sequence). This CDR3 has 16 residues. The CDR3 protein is CASSILERTRNQPQHF. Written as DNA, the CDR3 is TGTGCCAGTAGTATTTTGGAAAGAACTCGCAATCAGCCCCAGCATTTT.

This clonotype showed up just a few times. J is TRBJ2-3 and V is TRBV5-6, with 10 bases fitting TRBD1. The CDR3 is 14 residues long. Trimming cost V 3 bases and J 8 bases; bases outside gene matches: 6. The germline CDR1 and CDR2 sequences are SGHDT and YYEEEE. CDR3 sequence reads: CASSSDRGRGTQYF. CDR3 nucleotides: TGTGCCAGCAGCTCCGACAGGGGGCGGGGTACGCAGTATTTT.

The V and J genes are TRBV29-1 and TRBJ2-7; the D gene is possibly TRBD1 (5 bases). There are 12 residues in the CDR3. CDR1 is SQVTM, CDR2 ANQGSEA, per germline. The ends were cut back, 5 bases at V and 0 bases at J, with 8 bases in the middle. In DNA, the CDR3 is TGCAGCGTTTTGACAGCCTCCTACGAGCAGTACTTC. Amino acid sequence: CSVLTASYEQYF.

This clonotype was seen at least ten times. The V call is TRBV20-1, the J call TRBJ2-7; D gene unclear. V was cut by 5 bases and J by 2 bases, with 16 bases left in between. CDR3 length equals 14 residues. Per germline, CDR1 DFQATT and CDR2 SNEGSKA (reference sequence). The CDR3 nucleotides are TGCAGTGCTCGCCCCGACTTAGCAGCCTACGAGCAGTACTTC. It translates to CSARPDLAAYEQYF.

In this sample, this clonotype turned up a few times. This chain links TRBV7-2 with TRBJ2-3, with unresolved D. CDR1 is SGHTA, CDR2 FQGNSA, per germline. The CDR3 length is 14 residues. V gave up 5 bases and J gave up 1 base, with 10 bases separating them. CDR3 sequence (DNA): TGTGCCAGCAGCCCCCGGACGCGCACAGATACGCAGTATTTT. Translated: CASSPRTRTDTQYF.

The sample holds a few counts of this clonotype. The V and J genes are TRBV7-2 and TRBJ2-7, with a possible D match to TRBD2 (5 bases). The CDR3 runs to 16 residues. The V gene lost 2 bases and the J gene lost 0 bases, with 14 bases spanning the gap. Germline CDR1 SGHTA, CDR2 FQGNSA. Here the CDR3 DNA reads TGTGCCAGCAGCTTAACCGGCGGGTTAAGCTCCTACGAGCAGTACTTC. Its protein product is CASSLTGGLSSYEQYF.

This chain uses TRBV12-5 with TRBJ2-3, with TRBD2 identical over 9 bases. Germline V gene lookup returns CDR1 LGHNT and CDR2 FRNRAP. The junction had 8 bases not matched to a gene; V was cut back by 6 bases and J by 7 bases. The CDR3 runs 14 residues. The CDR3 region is CASGPGTSSHTQYF. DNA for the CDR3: TGTGCTAGTGGACCTGGGACTAGCTCTCATACGCAGTATTTT.

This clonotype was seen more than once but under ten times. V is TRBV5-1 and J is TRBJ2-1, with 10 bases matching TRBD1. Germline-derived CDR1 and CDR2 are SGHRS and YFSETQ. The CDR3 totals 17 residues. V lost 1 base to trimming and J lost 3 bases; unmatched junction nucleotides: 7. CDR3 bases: TGCGCCAGCAGCTTGACCTGGGACAGGGGTTTCTACAATGAGCAGTTCTTC. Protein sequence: CASSLTWDRGFYNEQFF.

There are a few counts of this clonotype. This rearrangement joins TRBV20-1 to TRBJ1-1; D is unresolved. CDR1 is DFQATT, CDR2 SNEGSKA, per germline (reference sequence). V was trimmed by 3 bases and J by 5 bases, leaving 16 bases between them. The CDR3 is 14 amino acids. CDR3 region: CSARAARDWTEAFF. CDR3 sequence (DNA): TGCAGTGCTAGGGCCGCCCGGGATTGGACTGAAGCTTTCTTT.

The CDR3 loop reads CSVEQTGGNEKLFF. CDR3 bases: TGCAGCGTTGAACAGACAGGGGGTAATGAAAAACTGTTTTTT. J is TRBJ1-4 and V is TRBV29-1, with 9 bases that match TRBD1. V lost 2 bases, J lost 4 bases, and 2 bases stayed unmatched. CDR1 SQVTM and CDR2 ANQGSEA come from the germline V gene. The CDR3 is made up of 14 amino acids. Complete variable domain (other parts from reference TRBV29-1 and TRBJ1-4): SAVISQKPSRDICQRGTSLTIQCQVDSQVTMMFWYRQQPGQSLTLIATANQGSEATYESGFVIDKFPISRPNLTFSTLTVSNMSPEDSSIYLCSVEQTGGNEKLFFGSGTQLSVL.

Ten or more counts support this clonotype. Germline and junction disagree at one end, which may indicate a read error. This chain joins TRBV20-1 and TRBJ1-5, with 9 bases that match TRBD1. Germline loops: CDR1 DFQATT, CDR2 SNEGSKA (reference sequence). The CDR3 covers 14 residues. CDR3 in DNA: TGCAGTGCGAGAGGGACAGGGAGCAATCAGCCCCAGCATTTT. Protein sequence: CSARGTGSNQPQHF.

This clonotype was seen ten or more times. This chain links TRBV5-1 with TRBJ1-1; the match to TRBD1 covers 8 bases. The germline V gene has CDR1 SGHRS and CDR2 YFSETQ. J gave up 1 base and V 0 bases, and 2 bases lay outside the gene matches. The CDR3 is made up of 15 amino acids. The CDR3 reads CASSLGDRKNTEAFF. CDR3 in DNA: TGCGCCAGCAGCTTGGGGGACAGGAAGAACACTGAAGCTTTCTTT.

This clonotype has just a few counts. The DNA of the CDR3 is TGTGCCAGCAGTCCACCGGGACGGCAGTTCTTC. Translation: CASSPPGRQFF. V gene TRBV6-2 or TRBV6-3 combines with J gene TRBJ2-1; D is tentatively TRBD1 or TRBD2 (5 bases each). CDR3 length: 11 residues. The ends were cut back, 5 bases at V and 12 bases at J, with 11 bases in the middle. The V gene's germline CDR1 is MNHEY and CDR2 SVGEGT.

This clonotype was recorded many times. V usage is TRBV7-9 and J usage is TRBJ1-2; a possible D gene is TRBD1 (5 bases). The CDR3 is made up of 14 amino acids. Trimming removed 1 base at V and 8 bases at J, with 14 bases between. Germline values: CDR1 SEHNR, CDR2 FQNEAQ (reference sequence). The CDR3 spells CASSLVEGPYGYTF. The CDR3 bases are TGTGCCAGCAGCTTAGTCGAGGGGCCCTACGGCTACACCTTC.

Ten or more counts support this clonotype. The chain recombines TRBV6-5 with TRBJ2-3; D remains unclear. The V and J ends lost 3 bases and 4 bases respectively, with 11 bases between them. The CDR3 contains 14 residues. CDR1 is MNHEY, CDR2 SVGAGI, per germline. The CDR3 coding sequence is TGTGCCAGCAGTTATACCGACCTCCCAGATACGCAGTATTTT. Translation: CASSYTDLPDTQYF.

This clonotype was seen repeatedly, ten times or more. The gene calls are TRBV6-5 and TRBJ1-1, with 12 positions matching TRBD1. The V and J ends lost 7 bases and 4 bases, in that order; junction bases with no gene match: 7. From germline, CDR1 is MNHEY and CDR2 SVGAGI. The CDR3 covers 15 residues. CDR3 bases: TGTGCCAGCACCGGGACAGGGGGCCGGGGCACTGAAGCTTTCTTT. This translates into CASTGTGGRGTEAFF.